The 19 T cell receptor beta chains reported below all come from one sample, sequenced in a study of long-term antiretroviral therapy in people with HIV. Runs used v3.0 of the immunoSEQ assay and were done at survey level. TCRdb keeps only in-frame clones here, not all; method: immunoSEQ multiplex PCR. The sample lists over 15,000 clones; 86% were seen once. The sample in question was unsorted PBMCs, obtained 0.5 years after starting antiretroviral therapy. Source of these receptors: a man aged 40-55 years with HIV.

The rearrangement links TRBV7-9 to TRBJ2-7; D might be TRBD1 (6 bases). CDR1 is SEHNR and CDR2 is FQNEAQ in the germline V gene (reference sequence). CDR3 length: 15 residues. Trimming took 1 base from V and 5 from J, leaving 15 bases between them. The CDR3 DNA reads TGTGCCAGCAGCTTAGTCGACAGGCCTACCGACGAGCAGTACTTC. Its protein is CASSLVDRPTDEQYF.

The chain links TRBV5-4 to TRBJ2-3; D is perhaps TRBD1 or TRBD2 (7 bases each). V was pared by 4 bases and J by 5 bases, with 20 bases between. The germline V gene encodes CDR1 SGHNT and CDR2 YYREEE (reference sequence). The CDR3 length is 16 residues. The DNA of the CDR3 is TGTGCCAGCAGCCCTCGGCAGGGGGGGCTAGGAGATACGCAGTATTTT. Amino acids: CASSPRQGGLGDTQYF. Drawing the rest from reference TRBV5-4 and TRBJ2-3, the complete variable domain is ETGVTQSPTHLIKTRGQQVTLRCSSQSGHNTVSWYQQALGQGPQFIFQYYREEENGRGNFPPRFSGLQFPNYSSELNVNALELDDSALYLCASSPRQGGLGDTQYFGPGTRLTVL.

The chain links TRBV5-1 to TRBJ1-2; D unresolved. The germline V and J ends were trimmed by 0 bases and 3 bases, with 9 bases remaining between them. Germline loops: CDR1 SGHRS, CDR2 YFSETQ. This CDR3 is 14 amino acids long. CDR3 nucleotides: TGCGCCAGCAGCTTGGCCGGTGGAGACTATGGCTACACCTTC. Protein sequence: CASSLAGGDYGYTF.

The table lists this clone with a few counts. V gene TRBV5-4 combines with J gene TRBJ2-7; D unclear. Germline V CDR1 and CDR2: SGHNT, YYREEE (reference sequence). Trimming pared 1 base from V and 6 bases from J, leaving 5 bases between. The CDR3 is 11 residues long. CDR3 residues: CASSLLGEQYF. The CDR3 region has the DNA TGTGCCAGCAGCTTGCTTGGCGAGCAGTACTTC.

The rearrangement links TRBV29-1 to TRBJ2-1; tentatively, D is TRBD2 (5 bases). Trimming cost V 1 base and J 2 bases, with 9 bases left between them. CDR1 SQVTM and CDR2 ANQGSEA come from the germline V gene. The CDR3 extends over 14 amino acids. The CDR3 nucleotides are TGCAGCGTTGAAGGGCTAGCTCCCTACAATGAGCAGTTCTTC. This gives the protein CSVEGLAPYNEQFF.

CDR3 sequence: CSVHLGGDTGYTF. CDR3 coding DNA: TGCAGCGTCCATCTGGGAGGGGATACTGGCTACACCTTC. The chain employs TRBV29-1 and TRBJ1-2, with D possibly matching TRBD1 (5 bases). This CDR3 region has 13 residues. V lost 6 bases and J lost 7, with 18 bases in between. CDR1 SQVTM and CDR2 ANQGSEA come from the germline V gene.

This clone was detected once. The CDR3 loop is CASSPRPTNEKLFF. DNA for the CDR3: TGTGCCAGCAGTCCCCGGCCAACTAATGAAAAACTGTTTTTT. The chain combines TRBV28 with TRBJ1-4; D is undetermined. This CDR3 has 14 residues. CDR1 and CDR2 (germline): MDHEN, SYDVKM. Deletions cut 5 bases from V and 0 bases from J, with 7 bases between.

This chain uses TRBV19 with TRBJ2-5, with D possibly matching TRBD1 (5 bases). CDR3 length equals 14 residues. Germline V CDR1 and CDR2: LNHDA, SQIVND (reference sequence). Trimming cost V 5 bases and J 5 bases, with 15 bases left between them. CDR3 loop: CASSSWTREETQYF. For the CDR3, the DNA is TGTGCCAGTAGTTCGTGGACAAGAGAGGAGACCCAGTACTTC.

The chain employs TRBV5-1 and TRBJ1-6, with D unclear. Trimming shortened V by 4 bases and J by 11 bases, and 10 bases separated the two germline ends. This CDR3 is 12 amino acids long. In germline, CDR1 is SGHRS, CDR2 YFSETQ. The CDR3 protein is CASSPDGAPLHF. The CDR3 DNA follows: TGCGCCAGCAGCCCCGACGGCGCACCCCTCCACTTT.

The CDR3 reads CASSLTPGPIYEQYF. Written as DNA, the CDR3 is TGTGCCAGCAGCTTAACCCCGGGACCAATTTACGAGCAGTACTTC. This chain joins TRBV5-4 and TRBJ2-7, with D perhaps TRBD1 or TRBD2 (5 bases each). Germline V gene data show CDR1 as SGHNT and CDR2 as YYREEE (reference sequence). CDR3 length: 15 amino acids. Trimming left V 2 bases short and J 4 bases short, with 16 bases between.

This clone is a singleton in its sample. The chain joins TRBV14 to TRBJ2-1; maybe TRBD1 (5 bases). CDR1 and CDR2 from the germline V gene are SGHDN and FVKESK. CDR3 size: 13 residues. V was cut by 4 bases and J by 2 bases, with 6 bases left in between. The CDR3: CASSPQAYNEQFF. CDR3 DNA sequence: TGTGCCAGCAGCCCACAGGCCTACAATGAGCAGTTCTTC.

The V and J genes are TRBV13 and TRBJ2-3, with a tentative D call TRBD1 (6 bases). The CDR3 contains 16 residues. V dropped 5 bases and J dropped 1 base, with 16 bases sitting between them. The V gene's germline CDR1 is PRHDT and CDR2 FYEKMQ (reference sequence). The CDR3 DNA reads as TGTGCCAGCAGCATAACTTCAGGGGTCGGCACAGATACGCAGTATTTT. This gives the protein CASSITSGVGTDTQYF.

This sequence joins TRBV6-6 and TRBJ2-1, with 12 bases fitting TRBD2. Germline CDR1 is MNHNY and CDR2 is SVGAGI (reference sequence). V shed 8 bases and J 3 bases; nucleotides not matched to a gene: 8. The CDR3 loop spans 16 amino acids. The CDR3 is CASLTRTSGDYNEQFF. The DNA of the CDR3 is TGTGCCAGCCTCACGAGGACTAGCGGGGACTACAATGAGCAGTTCTTC.

The chain joins TRBV2 to TRBJ1-2, with D uncertain. Per the germline V gene, CDR1 is SNHLY and CDR2 is FYNNEI. Trimming took off 3 bases at V and 7 bases at J, with 3 bases between the two ends. The CDR3 is 10 amino acids. CDR3 protein: CASSDGGYTF. The CDR3, as DNA: TGTGCCAGCAGTGATGGTGGCTACACCTTC.

The V gene is TRBV7-2, the J gene TRBJ2-5; no definite D call. V dropped 2 bases and J dropped 5 bases, with 12 bases sitting between them. Per the germline V gene, CDR1 is SGHTA and CDR2 is FQGNSA. The CDR3 is 14 amino acids. CDR3 bases: TGTGCCAGCAGCTTAAGGCCCACCTGGGAGACCCAGTACTTC. This sequence encodes CASSLRPTWETQYF.

This clone was detected once. The chain recombines TRBV28 with TRBJ1-6; D is perhaps TRBD1 (6 bases). Looked up from germline, CDR1 is MDHEN and CDR2 is SYDVKM. CDR3 length: 14 amino acids. The germline V and J ends were trimmed by 6 bases and 10 bases, with 16 bases remaining between them. The CDR3 reads CASRSTGGPSPLHF. The CDR3 DNA reads as TGTGCCAGCAGGTCGACAGGCGGACCCTCACCCCTCCACTTT.

The chain recombines TRBV7-2 with TRBJ2-5; unclear D gene. The CDR3 has 14 residues. Germline CDR1 SGHTA, CDR2 FQGNSA. Trimming pared 1 base from V and 2 bases from J, leaving 8 bases between. The CDR3 DNA is TGTGCCAGCAGCTTAGTTCTCCTGCAAGAGACCCAGTACTTC. Protein sequence: CASSLVLLQETQYF. The complete variable domain, with remaining parts taken from reference TRBV7-2 and TRBJ2-5, reads GAGVSQSPSNKVTEKGKDVELRCDPISGHTALYWYRQSLGQGLEFLIYFQGNSAPDKSGLPSDRFSAERTGGSVSTLTIQRTQQEDSAVYLCASSLVLLQETQYFGPGTRLLVL.

This sequence joins TRBV12-5 and TRBJ2-3; TRBD1 matches 10 bases. Trimming removed 3 bases from V and 4 bases from J; junction bases left unmatched: 10. The germline gives CDR1 LGHNT, CDR2 FRNRAP. This CDR3 is 17 amino acids long. CDR3 residues: CASGFFSGTGVSDTQYF. The CDR3 DNA is TGTGCTAGTGGTTTTTTCTCCGGGACAGGGGTGTCAGATACGCAGTATTTT.

V and J are TRBV7-8 and TRBJ2-2; 7 positions agree with TRBD2. V lost 3 bases, J lost 7 bases, and 5 bases stayed unmatched. Germline V gene data show CDR1 as SGHVS and CDR2 as FQNEAQ. The length of the CDR3 is 14 residues. The CDR3 loop is CASSLGGSVGELFF. DNA for the CDR3: TGTGCCAGCAGCTTGGGGGGGTCGGTCGGGGAGCTGTTTTTT.